The 27 T cell receptor beta chains presented below share a single source sample, sequenced in a study of OX40 agonist ivuxolimab in advanced cancers. Assay used: immunoSEQ multiplex PCR; TCRdb lists only in-frame clones, some missing. The data show 75,000 to 90,000 clones, approximately 85% seen once. Here the sequenced sample was CD4+ or CD8+ T cells sorted from blood, taken in a trial of the OX40 agonist ivuxolimab. These receptors were collected from an adult with an advanced solid tumor such as melanoma, head and neck, liver or kidney cancer.

J is TRBJ1-2 and V is TRBV7-2; D is possibly TRBD1 (5 bases). The germline V gene encodes CDR1 SGHTA and CDR2 FQGNSA. The CDR3 sequence is 13 residues long. Trimming cost V 3 bases and J 3 bases, with 8 bases left between them. The CDR3 coding sequence is TGTGCCAGCAGCTTTGCCAGGGACTATGGCTACACCTTC. This sequence encodes CASSFARDYGYTF. The entire variable domain, with the rest obtained from reference TRBV7-2 and TRBJ1-2, is as follows: GAGVSQSPSNKVTEKGKDVELRCDPISGHTALYWYRQSLGQGLEFLIYFQGNSAPDKSGLPSDRFSAERTGGSVSTLTIQRTQQEDSAVYLCASSFARDYGYTFGSGTRLTVV.

The rearrangement uses TRBV7-6 and TRBJ1-4, with 7 bases fitting TRBD1. There are 15 residues in the CDR3. V was pared by 4 bases and J by 5 bases, with 7 bases of the junction left unmatched. The germline CDR1 and CDR2 sequences are SGHVS and FNYEAQ. Here the CDR3 DNA reads TGTGCCAGCAGCTCCACAGGGGTCGAGAATGAAAAACTGTTTTTT. Encoded protein: CASSSTGVENEKLFF.

The chain recombines TRBV5-1 with TRBJ1-2, with D unresolved. Germline V gene data show CDR1 as SGHRS and CDR2 as YFSETQ. The V end was cut by 2 bases, the J end by 2 bases, with 16 bases between. The CDR3 spans 16 residues. The chain's CDR3 is CASSLQTLRVNYGYTF. In nucleotides, the CDR3 is TGCGCCAGCAGCTTACAGACCCTGCGGGTCAACTATGGCTACACCTTC.

This clone has just one count. The chain is built from TRBV12-1 and TRBJ2-3. TRBV12-1 is recorded as a pseudogene. The CDR3 is made up of 14 amino acids. The CDR3 region is CASSFWGSTDTQYF. For the CDR3, the DNA is TGTGCCAGCAGCTTTTGGGGGTCCACAGATACGCAGTATTTT.

This chain links TRBV7-2 with TRBJ1-1; D not certain. The CDR3 runs to 13 residues. The V end lost 3 bases, the J end lost 1 base, and 6 bases lay between the germline ends. In germline, CDR1 is SGHTA, CDR2 FQGNSA. CDR3 in amino acids: CASSFGENTEAFF. In DNA form, the CDR3 reads TGTGCCAGCAGCTTTGGGGAGAACACTGAAGCTTTCTTT. The variable domain in full, completed from reference TRBV7-2 and TRBJ1-1, reads GAGVSQSPSNKVTEKGKDVELRCDPISGHTALYWYRQSLGQGLEFLIYFQGNSAPDKSGLPSDRFSAERTGGSVSTLTIQRTQQEDSAVYLCASSFGENTEAFFGQGTRLTVV.

This chain uses TRBV6-6 with TRBJ2-7, with D uncertain. The V gene lost 2 bases and the J gene lost 7 bases, with 18 bases spanning the gap. The CDR3 has 15 residues. The germline gives CDR1 MNHNY, CDR2 SVGAGI (reference sequence). The CDR3 DNA is TGTGCCAGCAGTTACATTGGCCCTTATAGTGGGGAGCAGTACTTC. Its protein is CASSYIGPYSGEQYF.

This chain joins TRBV9 and TRBJ1-4; D not certain. This CDR3 region has 13 residues. Looked up from germline, CDR1 is SGDLS and CDR2 is YYNGEE. V lost 0 bases and J lost 11, with 11 bases in between. CDR3 loop: CASSVDGSGKLFF. The CDR3 coding sequence is TGTGCCAGCAGCGTAGATGGTTCGGGGAAACTGTTTTTT.

V is TRBV18 and J is TRBJ1-6; D unclear. Between the trimmed V and J ends, which lost 0 bases and 8 bases, there was a span of 8 bases. The germline CDR1 and CDR2 sequences are KGHSH and LQKENI. This CDR3 is 14 amino acids long. The CDR3 loop reads CASSPPVRDSPLHF. Written as DNA, the CDR3 is TGTGCCAGCTCACCACCGGTGAGGGATTCACCCCTCCACTTT.

This chain joins TRBV7-9 and TRBJ1-3, with 7 positions matching TRBD1. The CDR3 contains 16 residues. Unmatched junction bases numbered 15, after V lost 5 bases and J lost 8 bases. CDR1 SEHNR and CDR2 FQNEAQ come from the germline V gene (reference sequence). CDR3 sequence: CASSRAATGSVDTIYF. CDR3 DNA: TGTGCCAGCAGCCGCGCCGCGACAGGGAGTGTGGACACCATATATTTT.

The CDR3 nucleotides read TGTGCCAGCATGGGGCAGGCTGGCACTGAAGCTTTCTTT. Translating it yields CASMGQAGTEAFF. This chain joins TRBV6-6 and TRBJ1-1, with D maybe TRBD1 (5 bases). The CDR3 runs 13 residues. Germline CDR1 and CDR2: MNHNY and SVGAGI (reference sequence). V was pared by 7 bases and J by 4 bases, with 13 bases between.

The chain carries TRBV11-2 and TRBJ1-2, with D perhaps TRBD1 (5 bases). Trimming stripped 1 base from V and 6 bases from J, with 21 bases between. The length of the CDR3 is 17 residues. Germline loops: CDR1 SGHAT, CDR2 FQNNGV. The CDR3 protein is CASSLGPPGSGQDGYTF. CDR3 DNA sequence: TGTGCCAGCAGCTTAGGGCCCCCAGGTTCGGGGCAGGATGGCTACACCTTC. Filled out from reference TRBV11-2 and TRBJ1-2, the complete variable domain reads EAGVAQSPRYKIIEKRQSVAFWCNPISGHATLYWYQQILGQGPKLLIQFQNNGVVDDSQLPKDRFSAERLKGVDSTLKIQPAKLEDSAVYLCASSLGPPGSGQDGYTFGSGTRLTVV.

This clone occurred a few times. The chain uses TRBV10-3 and TRBJ1-2, with D unclear. The length of the CDR3 is 11 residues. V lost 8 bases and J lost 8, with 12 bases in between. The germline gives CDR1 ENHRY, CDR2 SYGVKD. In DNA, the CDR3 is TGTGCCATCGAGAGCAGCTCCGGCTACACCTTC. The encoded protein is CAIESSSGYTF.

V usage is TRBV7-2 and J usage is TRBJ1-1; no clear D gene. The CDR3 contains 16 residues. With 5 bases removed from V and 3 bases from J, the gap between germline ends came to 19 bases. Germline CDR1 and CDR2: SGHTA and FQGNSA. The DNA for the CDR3 is TGTGCCAGCAGCAGCCGCCTCCGGGGAAGCTACACTGAAGCTTTCTTT. It specifies CASSSRLRGSYTEAFF.

This clone was picked up a small number of times. The J gene is TRBJ1-3, the V gene TRBV2; perhaps TRBD1 as D (6 bases). The CDR3 runs 16 residues. Germline V gene sequence: CDR1 SNHLY, CDR2 FYNNEI. The germline V and J ends were trimmed by 4 bases and 0 bases, with 13 bases remaining between them. The CDR3 DNA sequence: TGTGCCAGCAGTGTGATTGGGGGCCCCTCTGGAAACACCATATATTTT. Amino acid sequence: CASSVIGGPSGNTIYF. The whole variable domain, filled in from reference TRBV2 and TRBJ1-3, reads EPEVTQTPSHQVTQMGQEVILRCVPISNHLYFYWYRQILGQKVEFLVSFYNNEISEKSEIFDDQFSVERPDGSNFTLKIRSTKLEDSAMYFCASSVIGGPSGNTIYFGEGSWLTVV.

The chain employs TRBV4-3 and TRBJ1-3; TRBD1 aligns across 7 bases. CDR3 length: 13 residues. The germline V gene encodes CDR1 LGHNA and CDR2 YSLEER. The V and J ends lost 3 bases and 11 bases, in that order; junction bases with no gene match: 7. DNA of the CDR3: TGCGCCAGCAGCCAGACTCGACAGGGTTCCATATATTTT. The encoded protein is CASSQTRQGSIYF.

The V gene is TRBV9, the J gene TRBJ1-2; the D gene is possibly TRBD1 (5 bases). V lost 3 bases and J lost 4, with 10 bases in between. Germline CDR1 is SGDLS and CDR2 is YYNGEE. This CDR3 contains 13 residues. CDR3 in amino acids: CASSGGTVYGYTF. In nucleotides, the CDR3 is TGTGCCAGCAGCGGCGGGACGGTCTATGGCTACACCTTC.

CDR3 sequence reads: CASSLRRGVDTEAFF. The CDR3 region has the DNA TGTGCCAGCAGCTTAAGAAGGGGGGTGGACACTGAAGCTTTCTTT. This chain connects TRBV7-3 to TRBJ1-1; TRBD1 might be the D (6 bases). Germline CDR1 and CDR2: SGHTA and FQGTGA. Between the trimmed V and J ends, which lost 1 base and 3 bases, there was a span of 12 bases. The CDR3 consists of 15 residues.

The chain recombines TRBV7-2 with TRBJ2-1; 9 bases line up with TRBD1. From germline, CDR1 is SGHTA and CDR2 FQGNSA. The CDR3 sequence is 15 residues long. The V and J ends lost 3 bases and 5 bases, in that order; junction bases with no gene match: 5. The CDR3 here is CASSFTGGAHNEQFF. The CDR3 nucleotides are TGTGCCAGCAGCTTTACAGGGGGCGCCCACAATGAGCAGTTCTTC.

The CDR3 sequence: CASSPTNRDTAYEQYF. CDR3 coding DNA: TGTGCCAGCTCACCGACCAACCGGGACACTGCCTACGAGCAGTACTTC. The chain links TRBV18 to TRBJ2-7; the D gene is possibly TRBD1 (6 bases). The germline V gene encodes CDR1 KGHSH and CDR2 LQKENI. This CDR3 is 16 amino acids long. V was trimmed by 3 bases and J by 2 bases, leaving 17 bases between them.

This chain connects TRBV7-2 to TRBJ1-2; maybe TRBD1 (5 bases). The CDR3 is 14 amino acids. V lost 6 bases and J lost 4, with 15 bases in between. The germline V gene has CDR1 SGHTA and CDR2 FQGNSA. The CDR3 reads CASRAGGTFYGYTF. CDR3 coding DNA: TGTGCCAGCAGGGCAGGTGGGACCTTCTATGGCTACACCTTC.

This chain uses TRBV6-6 with TRBJ2-3, with D tentatively TRBD1 or TRBD2 (5 bases each). V lost 0 bases, J lost 2 bases, and 6 bases lay in between. CDR3 length: 14 amino acids. Germline CDR1 reads MNHNY; CDR2 reads SVGAGI (reference sequence). The CDR3 protein is CASSYSGTTDTQYF. The CDR3 nucleotides are TGTGCCAGCAGTTACTCCGGGACCACAGATACGCAGTATTTT.

The genes are TRBV4-1 and TRBJ1-2; 11 bases are shared with TRBD1. This CDR3 is built from 19 residues. Germline-derived CDR1 and CDR2 are MGHRA and YSYEKL. V was pared by 4 bases and J by 4 bases, with 17 bases of the junction left unmatched. CDR3 sequence reads: CASSLGVGGQGVPGYGYTF. The CDR3 region has the DNA TGCGCCAGCAGCCTGGGAGTTGGGGGACAGGGGGTGCCTGGCTATGGCTACACCTTC.

The chain joins TRBV4-1 to TRBJ1-3; D unresolved. Germline-derived CDR1 and CDR2 are MGHRA and YSYEKL. The CDR3 contains 17 residues. The ends were cut back, 1 base at V and 1 base at J, with 14 bases in the middle. The CDR3 DNA is TGCGCCAGCAGCCAAGCGGGTGGGAGAACGTCTGGAAACACCATATATTTT. Protein sequence: CASSQAGGRTSGNTIYF.

The chain carries TRBV20-1 and TRBJ1-2; D ambiguous. Germline V gene sequence: CDR1 DFQATT, CDR2 SNEGSKA (reference sequence). The CDR3 contains 11 residues. Trimming shortened V by 3 bases and J by 8 bases, and 10 bases separated the two germline ends. The CDR3 bases are TGCAGTGCTAGTCCTATCACAGGCTACACCTTC. Its protein product is CSASPITGYTF.

V is TRBV19 and J is TRBJ1-6, with unresolved D. Germline V gene data show CDR1 as LNHDA and CDR2 as SQIVND (reference sequence). CDR3 length: 15 residues. Trimming took 5 bases from V and 6 from J, leaving 14 bases between them. CDR3 residues: CASSPLNGPNSPLHF. As DNA, the CDR3 is TGTGCCAGTAGTCCCCTCAACGGTCCTAATTCACCCCTCCACTTT.

The chain is built from TRBV10-3 and TRBJ1-5; D perhaps matches TRBD1 (6 bases). V dropped 0 bases and J dropped 6 bases, with 9 bases sitting between them. Per germline, CDR1 ENHRY and CDR2 SYGVKD. CDR3 length: 14 amino acids. CDR3 sequence reads: CAISESSRGQPQHF. The DNA of the CDR3 is TGTGCCATCAGTGAGTCCTCCAGGGGTCAGCCCCAGCATTTT.

J is TRBJ2-3 and V is TRBV4-2; weak D call: TRBD1 (5 bases). This CDR3 contains 14 residues. CDR1 and CDR2 from the germline V gene are LGHNA and YNFKEQ. V was pared by 1 base and J by 5 bases, with 10 bases between. In DNA, the CDR3 is TGTGCCAGCAGCCAAGCCCACAGGAGAGATACGCAGTATTTT. As protein: CASSQAHRRDTQYF.